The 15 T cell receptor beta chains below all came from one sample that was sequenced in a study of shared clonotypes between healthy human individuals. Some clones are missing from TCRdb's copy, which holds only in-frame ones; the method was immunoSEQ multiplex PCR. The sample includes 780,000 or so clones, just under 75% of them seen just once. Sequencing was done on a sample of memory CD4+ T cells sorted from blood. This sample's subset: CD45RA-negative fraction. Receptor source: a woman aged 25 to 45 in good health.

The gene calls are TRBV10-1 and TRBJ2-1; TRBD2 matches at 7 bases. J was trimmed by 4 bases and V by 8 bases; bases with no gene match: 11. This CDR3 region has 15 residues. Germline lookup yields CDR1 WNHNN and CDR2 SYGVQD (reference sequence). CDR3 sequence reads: CASSKASGTYNEQFF. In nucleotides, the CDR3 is TGCGCCAGCTCTAAGGCCAGCGGGACGTACAATGAGCAGTTCTTC.

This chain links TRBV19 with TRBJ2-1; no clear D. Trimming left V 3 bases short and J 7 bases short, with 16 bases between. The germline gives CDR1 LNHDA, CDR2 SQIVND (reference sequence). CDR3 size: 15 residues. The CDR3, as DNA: TGTGCCAGTAGTATTGACGCGGTCGCCTTGAATGAGCAGTTCTTC. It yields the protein CASSIDAVALNEQFF. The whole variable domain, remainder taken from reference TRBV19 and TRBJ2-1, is DGGITQSPKYLFRKEGQNVTLSCEQNLNHDAMYWYRQDPGQGLRLIYYSQIVNDFQKGDIAEGYSVSREKKESFPLTVTSAQKNPTAFYLCASSIDAVALNEQFFGPGTRLTVL.

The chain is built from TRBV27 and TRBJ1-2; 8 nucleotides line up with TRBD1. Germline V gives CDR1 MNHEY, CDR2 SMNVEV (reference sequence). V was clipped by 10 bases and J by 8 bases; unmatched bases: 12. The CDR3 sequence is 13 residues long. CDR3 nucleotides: TGTGCCACCTACCGGGCAGGGGGCATCGGCTACACCTTC. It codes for CATYRAGGIGYTF.

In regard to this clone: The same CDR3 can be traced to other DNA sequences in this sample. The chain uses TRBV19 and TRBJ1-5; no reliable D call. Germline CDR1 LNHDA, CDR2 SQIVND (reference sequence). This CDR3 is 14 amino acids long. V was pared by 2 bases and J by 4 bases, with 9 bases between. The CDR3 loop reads CASSIRTVNQPQHF. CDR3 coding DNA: TGTGCCAGTAGTATACGGACGGTTAATCAGCCCCAGCATTTT.

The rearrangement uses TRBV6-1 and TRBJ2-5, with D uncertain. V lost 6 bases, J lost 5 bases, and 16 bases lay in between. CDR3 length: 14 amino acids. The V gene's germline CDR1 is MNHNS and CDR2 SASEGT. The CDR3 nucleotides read TGTGCCAGCAGGGAGATGACATTACGGGAGACCCAGTACTTC. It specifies CASREMTLRETQYF.

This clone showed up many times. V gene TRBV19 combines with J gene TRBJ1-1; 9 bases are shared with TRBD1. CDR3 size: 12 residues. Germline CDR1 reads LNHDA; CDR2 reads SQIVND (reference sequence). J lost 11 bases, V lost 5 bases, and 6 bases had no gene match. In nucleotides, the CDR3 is TGTGCCAGTAGTGCGGGGACAGGGCGGGCTTTCTTT. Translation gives CASSAGTGRAFF.

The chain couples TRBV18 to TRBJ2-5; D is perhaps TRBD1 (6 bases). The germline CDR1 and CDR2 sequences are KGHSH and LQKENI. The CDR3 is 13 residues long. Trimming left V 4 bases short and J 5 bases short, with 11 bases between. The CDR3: CASSLRGSETQYF. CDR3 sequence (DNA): TGTGCCAGCTCACTCAGGGGATCGGAGACCCAGTACTTC. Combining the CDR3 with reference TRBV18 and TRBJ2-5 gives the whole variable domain NAGVMQNPRHLVRRRGQEARLRCSPMKGHSHVYWYRQLPEEGLKFMVYLQKENIIDESGMPKERFSAEFPKEGPSILRIQQVVRGDSAAYFCASSLRGSETQYFGPGTRLLVL.

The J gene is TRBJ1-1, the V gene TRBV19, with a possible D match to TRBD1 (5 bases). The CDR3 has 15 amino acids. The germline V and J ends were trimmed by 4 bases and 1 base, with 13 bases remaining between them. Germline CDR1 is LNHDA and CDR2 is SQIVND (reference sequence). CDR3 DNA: TGTGCCAGTAGTACCCAGGGATTAGGGAACACTGAAGCTTTCTTT. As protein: CASSTQGLGNTEAFF.

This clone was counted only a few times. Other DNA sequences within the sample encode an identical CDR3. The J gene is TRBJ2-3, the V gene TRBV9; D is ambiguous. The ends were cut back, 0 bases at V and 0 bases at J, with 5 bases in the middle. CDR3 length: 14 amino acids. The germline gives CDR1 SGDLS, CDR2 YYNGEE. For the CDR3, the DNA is TGTGCCAGCAGCGTAGTCGGCAGCACAGATACGCAGTATTTT. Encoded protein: CASSVVGSTDTQYF.

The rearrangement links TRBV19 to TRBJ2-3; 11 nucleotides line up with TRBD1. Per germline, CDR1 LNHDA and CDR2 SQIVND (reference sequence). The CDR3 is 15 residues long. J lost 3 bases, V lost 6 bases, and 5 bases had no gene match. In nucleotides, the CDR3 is TGTGCCAGTAGGGGACAGGGGGAGGTTACAGATACGCAGTATTTT. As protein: CASRGQGEVTDTQYF.

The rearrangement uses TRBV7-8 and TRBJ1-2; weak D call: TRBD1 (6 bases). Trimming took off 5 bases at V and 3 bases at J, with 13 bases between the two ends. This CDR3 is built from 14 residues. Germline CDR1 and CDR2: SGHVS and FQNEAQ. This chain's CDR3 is CASSRGQSDYGYTF. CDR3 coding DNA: TGTGCCAGCAGCCGGGGGCAGTCGGACTATGGCTACACCTTC.

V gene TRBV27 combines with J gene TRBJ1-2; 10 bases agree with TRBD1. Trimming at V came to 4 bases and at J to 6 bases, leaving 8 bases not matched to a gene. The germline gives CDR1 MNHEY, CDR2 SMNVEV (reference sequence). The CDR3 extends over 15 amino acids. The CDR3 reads CASSSARDRGNGYTF. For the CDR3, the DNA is TGTGCCAGCAGTTCAGCCCGGGACAGGGGTAATGGCTACACCTTC.

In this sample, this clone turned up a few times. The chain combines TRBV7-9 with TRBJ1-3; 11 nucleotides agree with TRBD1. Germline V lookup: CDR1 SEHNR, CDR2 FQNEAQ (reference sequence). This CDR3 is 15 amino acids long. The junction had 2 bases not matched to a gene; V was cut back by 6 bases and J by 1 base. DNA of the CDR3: TGTGCCAGCAGTGGGACAGGGGGTTCTGGAAACACCATATATTTT. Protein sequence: CASSGTGGSGNTIYF.

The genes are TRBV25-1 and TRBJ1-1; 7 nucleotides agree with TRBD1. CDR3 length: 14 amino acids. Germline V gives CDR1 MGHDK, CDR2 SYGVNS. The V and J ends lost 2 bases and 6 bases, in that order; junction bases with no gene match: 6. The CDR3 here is CASSELLQGAEAFF. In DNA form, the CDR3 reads TGTGCCAGCAGTGAACTTCTCCAGGGGGCTGAAGCTTTCTTT. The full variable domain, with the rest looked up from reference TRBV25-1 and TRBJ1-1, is EADIYQTPRYLVIGTGKKITLECSQTMGHDKMYWYQQDPGMELHLIHYSYGVNSTEKGDLSSESTVSRIRTEHFPLTLESARPSHTSQYLCASSELLQGAEAFFGQGTRLTVV.

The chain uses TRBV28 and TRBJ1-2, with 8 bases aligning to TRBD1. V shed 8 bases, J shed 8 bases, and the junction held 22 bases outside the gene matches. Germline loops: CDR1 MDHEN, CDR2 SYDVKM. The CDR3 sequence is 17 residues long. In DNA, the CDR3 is TGTGCCAGCTCATTGACGACAGGGGTCGCGGACAACAACGGCTACACCTTC. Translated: CASSLTTGVADNNGYTF.